This T cell receptor beta chain was retrieved from a study of Ad26.COV2.S vaccination and SARS-CoV-2 variants. This clone was counted only a few times. Clones were sequenced by immunoSEQ multiplex PCR, and TCRdb holds only the in-frame ones, with some missing. The sample shows over 130,000 clones, about nine tenths of them seen only once. The germline V gene encodes CDR1 LGHNA and CDR2 YNFKEQ. This CDR3 contains 16 residues. V dropped 1 base and J dropped 7; count of bases not matched to a gene: 10. This TCR derives from a human donor who had recovered from COVID-19. V gene TRBV4-2 combines with J gene TRBJ2-1, with TRBD1 identical over 7 bases. Sequencing used peripheral blood, obtained after recovery from COVID-19. DNA of the CDR3: TGTGCCAGCAGCCAAGGTCCGGCAGGGGGAGTAAATGAGCAGTTCTTC. This codes for CASSQGPAGGVNEQFF.